These T cell receptor beta chains were read from a single sample in a study of identical twins. TCRdb re-called the 5' RACE reads through MiXCR, storing one row per CDR3 protein. The sample carries 1.5 million to 2 million distinct CDR3 sequences, under 35% recorded once. Sequences were obtained from cord blood. The source is a newborn girl in good health. Each CDR3 is given with its conserved first and last residue. The D gene is left open where the match is weak. Only some rows state a clone size, as once, few, many or a class for expanded clones.

V gene: TRBV7-2
clone size: few
J gene: TRBJ1-6
D gene: -
CDR3 DNA: TGTGCCAGCAGCTTAGGGGGATATGGCGGGGTTTCACCCCTCCACTTT
CDR3 protein: CASSLGGYGGVSPLHF

V gene: TRBV13
clone size: -
J gene: TRBJ2-1
D gene: TRBD2
CDR3 DNA: TGTGCCAGCAGCCTCATGGGGGGGGGCTCCTACAATGAGCAGTTCTTC
CDR3 protein: CASSLMGGGSYNEQFF

V gene: TRBV14
clone size: few
J gene: TRBJ2-2
D gene: TRBD2
CDR3 DNA: TGTGCCAGCAGGCAGGGACTACGCACCGGGGAGCTGTTTTTT
CDR3 protein: CASRQGLRTGELFF

V gene: TRBV29-1
clone size: -
J gene: TRBJ1-3
D gene: -
CDR3 DNA: TGCAGCGTTGGACAAACTGGAAACACCATATATTTT
CDR3 protein: CSVGQTGNTIYF

V gene: TRBV4-1
clone size: -
J gene: TRBJ2-6
D gene: -
CDR3 DNA: TGCGCCAGCAGCCAAAAAGACAACTCTGGGGCCAACGTCCTGACTTTC
CDR3 protein: CASSQKDNSGANVLTF

V gene: TRBV9
clone size: -
J gene: TRBJ2-7
D gene: TRBD2
CDR3 DNA: TGTGCCAGCAGGTCCCCGGGACTAGCGAGGAATGAGCAGTACTTC
CDR3 protein: CASRSPGLARNEQYF

V gene: TRBV4-1
clone size: -
J gene: TRBJ2-3
D gene: -
CDR3 DNA: TGCGCCAGCAGCCTCTCCGCAACAGATACGCGGTATTTT
CDR3 protein: CASSLSATDTRYF

V gene: TRBV2
clone size: -
J gene: TRBJ2-1
D gene: -
CDR3 DNA: TGTGCCAGCAGTAAAGTGGCGGGCAGTAGCTCCTACAATGAGCAGTTCTTC
CDR3 protein: CASSKVAGSSSYNEQFF

V gene: TRBV2
clone size: -
J gene: TRBJ2-3
D gene: TRBD2
CDR3 DNA: TGTGCCAGCAGTGTCCGGACTAGCGGGGGATACCTCACAGATACGCAGTATTTT
CDR3 protein: CASSVRTSGGYLTDTQYF

V gene: TRBV20-1
clone size: many
J gene: TRBJ2-1
D gene: TRBD2
CDR3 DNA: TGCAGTGCTAGGGCCCTAGCGGGATCCTACAATGAGCAGTTCTTC
CDR3 protein: CSARALAGSYNEQFF

V gene: TRBV7-2
clone size: -
J gene: TRBJ2-5
D gene: TRBD2
CDR3 DNA: TGTGCCAGCAGCTCGGGACTAGCGGGGGGGGCCCAGTACTTC
CDR3 protein: CASSSGLAGGAQYF

V gene: TRBV6-1
clone size: -
J gene: TRBJ1-1
D gene: -
CDR3 DNA: TGTGCCAGCAGTGAAACACAGCACACTGAAGCTTTCTTT
CDR3 protein: CASSETQHTEAFF